This T cell receptor beta chain was profiled in a study of siplizumab effects on memory and regulatory T cells (dated by TCRdb to the late 2010s). For the study in its entirety: The study looked at the effect of siplizumab, an anti-CD2 antibody, on alloreactive T-cell subsets in allogeneic mixed lymphocyte reactions made from human PBMCs.

The paper's findings and limits, for the study overall: Siplizumab significantly lowered the cumulative frequency of alloreactive sequences that could be traced to unstimulated CD4+ memory T cells. Whether proliferating Tregs from siplizumab cultures actually had suppressive function was not functionally confirmed. Greater diversity appeared to be present in unstimulated naive T cells than in memory T cells, and a substantial contribution to the alloresponse seemed to be made by naive cells. Sequences below about 10^-5 frequency were poorly captured, so only a minor fraction of alloreactive clones could be mapped to unstimulated subsets. About 80-96% of proliferating CD4+ or CD8+ clones could not be given a naive or memory phenotype. Of the alloreactive CD4+ clones that could be mapped, the Treg-derived share averaged 68.8% with siplizumab compared with around 27% in control reactions.

As regards this clone: Its antigen remains undetermined. The sample holds no much larger clone one base away, and base qualities are not on file.

Sorted unstimulated T cells and proliferating T cells recovered from mixed lymphocyte reactions were subjected to TCRbeta CDR3 sequencing. Fresh whole blood from some ten HLA-typed healthy donors was used as the source from which PBMCs were isolated. Library prep was done by the immunoSEQ multiplex PCR assay. The deep sequencing platform assayed around 95,000 TCR templates per sample. Genomic DNA extracted from sorted T cells was used for TCRbeta CDR3 sequencing. The paper's processing steps were these. The R programming language was used for clonal analysis of the TCRbeta CDR3 data. Comparing unstimulated samples against CFSE-low samples taken after the reaction was how alloreactive CD4+ and CD8+ clones were defined. Regulatory or non-regulatory origin was assigned to alloreactive CD4+ clones by matching of sequences to sorted unstimulated Treg and non-Treg repertoires. TCRdb carries this immuneACCESS record with in-frame sequences only. Its versions omit some clonotypes, under half of them owing to an unresolved V gene in the studies checked, with the rest unexplained. D and trimming come from the DNA, and the V and J calls and clone size come from that table. The sample has some 100,000 clones on record, approximately 91% of them singletons. The leading ten clones occupy more than 2.5% of the sample.

Germline trimming: 5 bases from V, 7 bases from J; junction bases outside gene matches: 8. The CDR3 has 14 amino acids, counting the end cysteine and phenylalanine. Just the 42-base CDR3 DNA is kept, in frame starting at base 1. According to the germline V gene, CDR1 reads SGHTA and CDR2 reads FQGNSA. Sequenced input: CD4+ T cells sorted from blood. The chain was built from TRBV7-2 and TRBJ2-5; TRBD2 fits 9 bases in the junction. The TCR was taken from a human donor in good health. Some clones in this sample may be carry-over from other donors' samples. The DNA sequence is as follows: TGTGCCAGCAGCCCCGGGACTAGCCTATGGACCCAGTACTTC. It codes for CASSPGTSLWTQYF.